Below, 18 T cell receptor beta chains from the same sample are listed, as sequenced in a study of immune evolution from preneoplasia to lung adenocarcinoma. Sequencing used immunoSEQ multiplex PCR; TCRdb keeps in-frame clones, though not all of them. The sample records 15,000 or so clones, approximately 83% being singletons. Sequencing input: FFPE lung adenocarcinoma in situ tissue. Every receptor here comes from a donor at least 70 years old with lung adenocarcinoma.

J is TRBJ2-7 and V is TRBV11-1; possible D gene TRBD1, 6 bases. The V gene lost 1 base and the J gene lost 5 bases, with 9 bases spanning the gap. The V gene's germline CDR1 is SGHAT and CDR2 FQDESV (reference sequence). This CDR3 region has 13 residues. The CDR3 loop reads CASSLGRGDEQYF. CDR3 coding DNA: TGTGCCAGCAGCTTAGGCAGGGGAGACGAGCAGTACTTC.

This clone turned up a few times. The chain carries TRBV4-3 and TRBJ2-1; 10 positions agree with TRBD1. The ends lost 0 bases at V and 9 bases at J; junction bases unmatched: 8. The CDR3 extends over 16 amino acids. The germline gives CDR1 LGHNA, CDR2 YSLEER. The CDR3: CASSQDGDRGRTEQFF. CDR3 nucleotide sequence: TGCGCCAGCAGCCAAGATGGTGACAGGGGGCGGACTGAGCAGTTCTTC.

The rearrangement links TRBV19 to TRBJ1-5; D is possibly TRBD1 (6 bases). The CDR3 loop spans 15 amino acids. CDR1 is LNHDA, CDR2 SQIVND, per germline (reference sequence). The ends were cut back, 7 bases at V and 2 bases at J, with 15 bases in the middle. The CDR3 sequence: CASTRGGFGNQPQHF. The CDR3 DNA follows: TGTGCCAGTACGAGGGGGGGGTTCGGCAATCAGCCCCAGCATTTT.

This clone turned up a few times. The chain links TRBV19 to TRBJ2-7; 9 nucleotides agree with TRBD2. Trimming cost V 5 bases and J 3 bases; bases outside gene matches: 5. The CDR3 extends over 14 amino acids. CDR1 is LNHDA and CDR2 is SQIVND in the germline V gene (reference sequence). CDR3 DNA: TGTGCCAGTAGTCTGCGGGAGGGCCGCTACGAGCAGTACTTC. Encoded protein: CASSLREGRYEQYF.

The V gene is TRBV15, the J gene TRBJ1-4; 9 positions match TRBD1. V was clipped by 5 bases and J by 1 base; unmatched bases: 2. Germline loops: CDR1 LNHNV, CDR2 YYDKDF (reference sequence). The CDR3 sequence is 15 residues long. The CDR3 DNA is TGTGCCACCAGCGGACAGGGGTTAACTAATGAAAAACTGTTTTTT. Translating gives CATSGQGLTNEKLFF.

The chain combines TRBV6-1 with TRBJ1-1; no clear D. CDR3 length equals 13 residues. V was trimmed by 7 bases and J by 0 bases, leaving 9 bases between them. Germline CDR1 MNHNS, CDR2 SASEGT. CDR3 amino acids: CASTRQVNTEAFF. CDR3 bases: TGTGCCAGCACACGTCAGGTGAACACTGAAGCTTTCTTT.

The chain joins TRBV18 to TRBJ1-1, with 9 bases that match TRBD1. J was trimmed by 5 bases and V by 6 bases; bases with no gene match: 7. Germline lookup yields CDR1 KGHSH and CDR2 LQKENI. This CDR3 has 14 residues. This chain's CDR3 is CASSPGQGYTEAFF. The CDR3 DNA reads TGTGCCAGCTCTCCGGGACAGGGTTATACTGAAGCTTTCTTT.

This chain joins TRBV4-3 and TRBJ1-2, with TRBD1 as a possible D gene (5 bases). The CDR3 runs to 15 residues. Germline V gene data show CDR1 as LGHNA and CDR2 as YSLEER. V lost 0 bases and J 8 bases, leaving 16 bases between the germline ends. The CDR3 coding sequence is TGCGCCAGCAGCCAAGACGTAACAGATGGGGGAGGCTACACCTTC. Encoded protein: CASSQDVTDGGGYTF.

The genes are TRBV11-2 and TRBJ1-5; D gene unclear. Germline V gene sequence: CDR1 SGHAT, CDR2 FQNNGV. The CDR3 is 13 residues long. The V and J ends lost 1 base and 6 bases respectively, with 7 bases between them. CDR3 DNA sequence: TGTGCCAGCAGCTTAGGCGTGGGTCAGCCCCAGCATTTT. Translated, it gives CASSLGVGQPQHF.

CDR3 region: CASSRADRGNQPQHF. CDR3 DNA sequence: TGCGCCAGCAGCCGCGCGGACAGGGGCAATCAGCCCCAGCATTTT. The chain uses TRBV4-3 and TRBJ1-5; 8 bases align to TRBD1. The CDR3 has 15 residues. Unmatched junction bases numbered 4, after V lost 4 bases and J lost 2 bases. Germline CDR1 reads LGHNA; CDR2 reads YSLEER.

The chain combines TRBV18 with TRBJ2-5; D is undetermined. Looked up from germline, CDR1 is KGHSH and CDR2 is LQKENI. Trimming pared 2 bases from V and 4 bases from J, leaving 8 bases between. There are 13 residues in the CDR3. CDR3 bases: TGTGCCAGCTCACCAGGCATAACAGAGACCCAGTACTTC. Amino acid sequence: CASSPGITETQYF. Together with reference TRBV18 and TRBJ2-5, the CDR3 gives the full variable domain: NAGVMQNPRHLVRRRGQEARLRCSPMKGHSHVYWYRQLPEEGLKFMVYLQKENIIDESGMPKERFSAEFPKEGPSILRIQQVVRGDSAAYFCASSPGITETQYFGPGTRLLVL.

V and J are TRBV19 and TRBJ1-1, with D hard to call. This CDR3 has 15 residues. Germline V lookup: CDR1 LNHDA, CDR2 SQIVND (reference sequence). Trimming removed 7 bases at V and 6 bases at J, with 21 bases between. The CDR3 reads CASTPRGPLVAEAFF. Here the CDR3 DNA reads TGTGCCAGTACCCCCCGAGGACCCCTGGTAGCTGAAGCTTTCTTT. The whole variable domain, remainder taken from reference TRBV19 and TRBJ1-1, is DGGITQSPKYLFRKEGQNVTLSCEQNLNHDAMYWYRQDPGQGLRLIYYSQIVNDFQKGDIAEGYSVSREKKESFPLTVTSAQKNPTAFYLCASTPRGPLVAEAFFGQGTRLTVV.

The chain uses TRBV5-1 and TRBJ2-5, with 7 bases aligning to TRBD2. Germline lookup yields CDR1 SGHRS and CDR2 YFSETQ. The CDR3 extends over 15 amino acids. Trimming cost V 1 base and J 5 bases; bases outside gene matches: 8. The CDR3 bases are TGCGCCAGCAGCTTGTTGGCGGGAGAGGAGGAGACCCAGTACTTC. Its translation is CASSLLAGEEETQYF. The full variable domain, completed using reference TRBV5-1 and TRBJ2-5, is KAGVTQTPRYLIKTRGQQVTLSCSPISGHRSVSWYQQTPGQGLQFLFEYFSETQRNKGNFPGRFSGRQFSNSRSEMNVSTLELGDSALYLCASSLLAGEEETQYFGPGTRLLVL.

J is TRBJ1-1 and V is TRBV11-2; TRBD1 might be the D (5 bases). V lost 4 bases and J lost 4, with 10 bases in between. Germline values: CDR1 SGHAT, CDR2 FQNNGV. The CDR3 sequence is 13 residues long. The DNA for the CDR3 is TGTGCCAGCAGCTCCGGGACGGCCACTGAAGCTTTCTTT. This encodes CASSSGTATEAFF.

A remark on this clone: Other DNA variants within this sample encode the same CDR3. The rearrangement uses TRBV5-6 and TRBJ2-2; D could derive from TRBD1 or TRBD2 (5 bases each). From germline, CDR1 is SGHDT and CDR2 YYEEEE. The V end was cut by 0 bases, the J end by 1 base, with 7 bases between. The CDR3 covers 15 residues. CDR3 sequence reads: CASSLGGGNTGELFF. The CDR3 bases are TGTGCCAGCAGCTTGGGTGGGGGGAACACCGGGGAGCTGTTTTTT.

The CDR3 DNA reads as TGCGCCAGCAGCTTGTTCTTCGGCAGGCTGTACGAGCAGTACTTC. Its protein product is CASSLFFGRLYEQYF. V usage is TRBV5-1 and J usage is TRBJ2-7; no firm D call. Germline V gene data show CDR1 as SGHRS and CDR2 as YFSETQ. V was clipped by 1 base and J by 4 bases, with 15 bases between them. This CDR3 is built from 15 residues.

The chain joins TRBV9 to TRBJ2-3; D gene unclear. The length of the CDR3 is 16 residues. V was trimmed by 0 bases and J by 4 bases, leaving 15 bases between them. CDR1 is SGDLS, CDR2 YYNGEE, per germline. CDR3 sequence (DNA): TGTGCCAGCAGCGTAGAGGCTCTCCCAGTGGCAGATACGCAGTATTTT. Residues: CASSVEALPVADTQYF.

The chain couples TRBV7-9 to TRBJ1-2; 10 nucleotides align to TRBD1. Germline CDR1 is SEHNR and CDR2 is FQNEAQ (reference sequence). The CDR3 is 13 residues long. The ends lost 5 bases at V and 9 bases at J; junction bases unmatched: 6. The CDR3 protein is CASSSPGQGSYTF. The DNA of the CDR3 is TGTGCCAGCAGCAGCCCGGGACAGGGGAGCTACACCTTC.